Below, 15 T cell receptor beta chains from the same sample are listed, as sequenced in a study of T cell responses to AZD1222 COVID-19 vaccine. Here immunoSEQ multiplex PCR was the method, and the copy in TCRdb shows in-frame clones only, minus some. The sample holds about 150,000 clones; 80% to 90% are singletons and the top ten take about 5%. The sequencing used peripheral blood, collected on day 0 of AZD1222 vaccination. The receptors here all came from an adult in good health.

CDR3 DNA: TGTGCCAGCAGCTTCTTACTAGCGGGAGTCGTCACCGGGGAGCTGTTTTTT. Translating gives CASSFLLAGVVTGELFF. This chain links TRBV5-5 with TRBJ2-2; the match to TRBD2 covers 11 bases. The CDR3 covers 17 residues. Germline V CDR1 and CDR2: SGHKS, YYEKEE (reference sequence). After removal of 2 bases from V and 4 bases from J, the junction contained 7 bases not matched to a gene.

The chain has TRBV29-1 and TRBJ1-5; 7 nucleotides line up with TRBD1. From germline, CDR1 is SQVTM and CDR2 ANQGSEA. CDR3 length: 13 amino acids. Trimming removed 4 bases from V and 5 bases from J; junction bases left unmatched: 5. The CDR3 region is CSVGDSRYQPQHF. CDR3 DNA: TGCAGCGTTGGGGACAGCCGCTATCAGCCCCAGCATTTT.

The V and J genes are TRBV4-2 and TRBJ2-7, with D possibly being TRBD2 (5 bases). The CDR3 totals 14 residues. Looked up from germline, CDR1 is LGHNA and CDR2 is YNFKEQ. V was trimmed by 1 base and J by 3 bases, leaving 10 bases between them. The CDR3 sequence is CASSQAEEHYEQYF. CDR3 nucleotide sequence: TGTGCCAGCAGCCAAGCGGAGGAGCACTACGAGCAGTACTTC.

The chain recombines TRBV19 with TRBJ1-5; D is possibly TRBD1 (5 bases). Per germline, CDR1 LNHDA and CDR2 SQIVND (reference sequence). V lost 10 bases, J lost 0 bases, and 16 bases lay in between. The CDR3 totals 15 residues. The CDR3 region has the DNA TGTGCCACCAACCTTGGGGCACATAGCAATCAGCCCCAGCATTTT. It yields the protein CATNLGAHSNQPQHF.

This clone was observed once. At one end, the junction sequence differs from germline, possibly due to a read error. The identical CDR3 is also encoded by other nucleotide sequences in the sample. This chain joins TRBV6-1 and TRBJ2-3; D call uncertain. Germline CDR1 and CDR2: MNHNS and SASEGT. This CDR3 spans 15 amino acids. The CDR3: CASSEVAVGTDTQYF. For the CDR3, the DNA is TGTGCCAGCAGTGAGGTGGCAGTGGGCACGGATACGCAGTATTTT.

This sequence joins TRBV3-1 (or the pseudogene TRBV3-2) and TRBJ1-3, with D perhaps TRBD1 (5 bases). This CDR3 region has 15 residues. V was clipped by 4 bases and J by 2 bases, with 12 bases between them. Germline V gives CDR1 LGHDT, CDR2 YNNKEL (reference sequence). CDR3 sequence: CASSPLWGAGNTIYF. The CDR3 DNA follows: TGTGCCAGCAGCCCGCTATGGGGGGCTGGAAACACCATATATTTT.

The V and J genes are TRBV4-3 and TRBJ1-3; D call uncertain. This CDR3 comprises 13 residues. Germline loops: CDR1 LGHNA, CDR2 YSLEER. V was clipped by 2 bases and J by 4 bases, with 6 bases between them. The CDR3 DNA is TGCGCCAGCAGCCAATATGAGGGAAACACCATATATTTT. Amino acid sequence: CASSQYEGNTIYF.

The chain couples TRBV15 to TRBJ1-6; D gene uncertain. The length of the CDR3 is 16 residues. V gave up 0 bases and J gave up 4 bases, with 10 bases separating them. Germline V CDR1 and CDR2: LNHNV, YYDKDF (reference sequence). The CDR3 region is CATSRDGDIYNSPLHF. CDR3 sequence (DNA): TGTGCCACCAGCAGAGATGGAGACATTTATAATTCACCCCTCCACTTT. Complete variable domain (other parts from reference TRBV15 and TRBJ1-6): DAMVIQNPRYQVTQFGKPVTLSCSQTLNHNVMYWYQQKSSQAPKLLFHYYDKDFNNEADTPDNFQSRRPNTSFCFLDIRSPGLGDTAMYLCATSRDGDIYNSPLHFGNGTRLTVT.

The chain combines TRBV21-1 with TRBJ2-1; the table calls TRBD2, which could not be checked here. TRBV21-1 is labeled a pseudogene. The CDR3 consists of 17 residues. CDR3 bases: TGTGCCAGCAGCGCCCAGGTACTAGCGGTCACTTACAATGAGCAGTTCTTC. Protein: CASSAQVLAVTYNEQFF.

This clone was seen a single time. The CDR3 DNA sequence: TGTGCCAGCGCCGTAGGTCGTTGGGTGAACACTGAAGCTTTCTTT. Its protein product is CASAVGRWVNTEAFF. The rearrangement links TRBV6-5 to TRBJ1-1; no definite D call. V gave up 8 bases and J gave up 0 bases, with 16 bases separating them. In germline, CDR1 is MNHEY, CDR2 SVGAGI. The CDR3 has 15 amino acids.

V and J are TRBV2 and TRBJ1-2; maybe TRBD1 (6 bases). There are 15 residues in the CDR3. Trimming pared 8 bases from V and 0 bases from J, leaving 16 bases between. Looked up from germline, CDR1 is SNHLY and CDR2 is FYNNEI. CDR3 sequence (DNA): TGTGCCAGCGCACGCAGGGGCCTCACTAACTATGGCTACACCTTC. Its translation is CASARRGLTNYGYTF.

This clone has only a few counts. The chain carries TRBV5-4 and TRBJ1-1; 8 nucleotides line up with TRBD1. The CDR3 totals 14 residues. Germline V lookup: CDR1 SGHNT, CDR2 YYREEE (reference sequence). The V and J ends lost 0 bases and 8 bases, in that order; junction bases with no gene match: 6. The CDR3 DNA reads TGTGCCAGCAGCTTGGAAAATTACAGGGGGGAAGCTTTCTTT. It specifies CASSLENYRGEAFF.

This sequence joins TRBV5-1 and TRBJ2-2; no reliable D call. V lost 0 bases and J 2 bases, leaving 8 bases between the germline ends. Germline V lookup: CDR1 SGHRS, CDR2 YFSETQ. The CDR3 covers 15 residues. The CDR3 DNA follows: TGCGCCAGCAGCTTGGTCGCTATCAACACCGGGGAGCTGTTTTTT. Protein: CASSLVAINTGELFF.

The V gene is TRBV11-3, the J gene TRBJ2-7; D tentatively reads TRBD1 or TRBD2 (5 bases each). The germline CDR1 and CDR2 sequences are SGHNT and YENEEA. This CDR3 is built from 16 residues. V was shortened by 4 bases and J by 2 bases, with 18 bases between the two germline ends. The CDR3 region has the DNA TGTGCCAGCAGCTCAATTGCCAGGGACCCTCCCTACGAGCAGTACTTC. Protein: CASSSIARDPPYEQYF.

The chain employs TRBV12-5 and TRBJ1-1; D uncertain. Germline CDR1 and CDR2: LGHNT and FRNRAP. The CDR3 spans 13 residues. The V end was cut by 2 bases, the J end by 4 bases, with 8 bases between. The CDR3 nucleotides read TGTGCTAGTGGTTTGTACGGCGGCACTGAAGCTTTCTTT. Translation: CASGLYGGTEAFF. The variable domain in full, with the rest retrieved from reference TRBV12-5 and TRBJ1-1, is DARVTQTPRHKVTEMGQEVTMRCQPILGHNTVFWYRQTMMQGLELLAYFRNRAPLDDSGMPKDRFSAEMPDATLATLKIQPSEPRDSAVYFCASGLYGGTEAFFGQGTRLTVV.